The entry below describes one T cell receptor beta chain. Antigen unknown. This specimen includes other DNA sequences encoding the same CDR3. The data are from a study of cytomegalovirus exposure and HLA in healthy donors. Study details: A previous analysis identified 117 million unique TCR beta sequences derived from 180 million or so T cells. Study outcomes and limitations: A link between a missense DCLRE1C variant and TCR beta V- and J-gene trimming emerged from a later analysis. In a later analysis, CMV-associated beta chains were mostly HLA-associated, it appeared. Later work showed greater clonal expansion in HLA-associated TCR beta chains than in equally common others.

Looked up from germline, CDR1 is SGHVS and CDR2 is FNYEAQ. With 5 bases clipped from V and 4 bases from J, the junction kept 4 bases outside the gene matches. The CDR3 covers 14 residues. Use of 60 Vbeta and 13 Jbeta primers characterized the PCR. Method: immunoSEQ multiplex PCR; TCRdb's copy keeps in-frame clones and lacks some. The sample records under 150,000 clones, 81% being singletons. The V gene is TRBV7-6, the J gene TRBJ1-5; 8 bases line up with TRBD1. Sequenced: PBMCs. This clonotype was sampled from a man between 18 and 29 years old in good health and CMV-seronegative. This CDR3 is CASSRDRGNQPQHF. DNA of the CDR3: TGTGCCAGCAGCCGCGACAGGGGAAATCAGCCCCAGCATTTT.